Presented here are 12 T cell receptor beta chains from one specimen sequenced in a study of shared T cell receptors in the human thymus. The protocol was immunoSEQ multiplex PCR, while the TCRdb copy is restricted to in-frame clones and leaves out a portion. The repertoire holds 450,000 to 650,000 clones, with more than 75% as singletons. Another study also made use of these data, one on human thymus T cells.

Sequenced: thymocytes. All receptors come from a boy under three years old with a congenital heart defect.

V usage is TRBV19 and J usage is TRBJ2-2, with 7 positions matching TRBD2. Germline lookup yields CDR1 LNHDA and CDR2 SQIVND (reference sequence). V lost 6 bases to trimming and J lost 2 bases; unmatched junction nucleotides: 12. This CDR3 has 17 amino acids. The CDR3 sequence: CASRIVWGRDNTGELFF. In nucleotides, the CDR3 is TGTGCCAGTAGGATTGTTTGGGGGAGGGACAACACCGGGGAGCTGTTTTTT.

This sequence joins TRBV5-1 and TRBJ2-3, with 8 bases fitting TRBD1. This CDR3 region has 16 residues. CDR1 is SGHRS, CDR2 YFSETQ, per germline. V dropped 4 bases and J dropped 4; count of bases not matched to a gene: 11. CDR3: CASSPRWQGAPDTQYF. The CDR3 DNA reads as TGCGCCAGCAGCCCCAGGTGGCAGGGGGCTCCAGATACGCAGTATTTT.

This rearrangement joins TRBV5-1 to TRBJ2-7, with D possibly TRBD1 on 5 matching bases. Germline V gene data show CDR1 as SGHRS and CDR2 as YFSETQ. The CDR3 length is 15 residues. With 0 bases removed from V and 2 bases from J, the gap between germline ends came to 12 bases. The chain's CDR3 is CASSLATRVAYEQYF. The CDR3 DNA sequence: TGCGCCAGCAGCTTGGCTACCAGGGTGGCCTACGAGCAGTACTTC.

The chain combines TRBV30 with TRBJ2-7; TRBD1 aligns across 8 bases. Trimming removed 4 bases from V and 5 bases from J; junction bases left unmatched: 10. The CDR3 contains 14 residues. Per germline, CDR1 GTSNPN and CDR2 SVGIG (reference sequence). The CDR3 spells CAWKLPGQVDEQYF. CDR3 nucleotide sequence: TGTGCCTGGAAACTACCGGGACAGGTGGACGAGCAGTACTTC.

The rearrangement uses TRBV7-9 and TRBJ1-1, with 9 nucleotides matching TRBD1. The germline gives CDR1 SEHNR, CDR2 FQNEAQ (reference sequence). The V and J ends lost 6 bases and 4 bases, in that order; junction bases with no gene match: 9. The CDR3 runs 15 residues. CDR3 bases: TGTGCCAGCAGACATATCCCGGGACAGGGCACTGAAGCTTTCTTT. It yields the protein CASRHIPGQGTEAFF.

On this clone itself: Other DNA sequences in this specimen translate into the identical CDR3. The chain recombines TRBV20-1 with TRBJ2-7, with TRBD2 as a possible D gene (5 bases). The germline gives CDR1 DFQATT, CDR2 SNEGSKA (reference sequence). V was shortened by 3 bases and J by 6 bases, with 6 bases between the two germline ends. The CDR3 is 10 residues long. CDR3 sequence reads: CSARAGEQYF. For the CDR3, the DNA is TGCAGTGCTAGGGCGGGCGAGCAGTACTTC.

This clone came up once. The rearrangement joins TRBV14 to TRBJ2-1, with a tentative D call TRBD1 (5 bases). The germline gives CDR1 SGHDN, CDR2 FVKESK. Trimming stripped 2 bases from V and 8 bases from J, with 16 bases between. The CDR3 extends over 15 amino acids. CDR3 bases: TGTGCCAGCAGCCAATGGCAGGGATCAAGCTATGAGCAGTTCTTC. Its translation is CASSQWQGSSYEQFF. Using reference TRBV14 and TRBJ2-1 for the parts outside the CDR3, the full variable domain is EAGVTQFPSHSVIEKGQTVTLRCDPISGHDNLYWYRRVMGKEIKFLLHFVKESKQDESGMPNNRFLAERTGGTYSTLKVQPAELEDSGVYFCASSQWQGSSYEQFFGPGTRLTVL.

The rearrangement uses TRBV28 and TRBJ1-1; a possible D gene is TRBD1 (6 bases). CDR3 length equals 14 residues. Between the trimmed V and J ends, which lost 8 bases and 5 bases, there was a span of 18 bases. Germline lookup yields CDR1 MDHEN and CDR2 SYDVKM. The CDR3 DNA is TGTGCCAGCCGTGCTGGGGGGGCCAAGACTGAAGCTTTCTTT. Protein sequence: CASRAGGAKTEAFF. The whole variable domain, remainder taken from reference TRBV28 and TRBJ1-1, is DVKVTQSSRYLVKRTGEKVFLECVQDMDHENMFWYRQDPGLGLRLIYFSYDVKMKEKGDIPEGYSVSREKKERFSLILESASTNQTSMYLCASRAGGAKTEAFFGQGTRLTVV.

The gene calls are TRBV7-9 and TRBJ2-6; TRBD2 might be the D (6 bases). V gave up 1 base and J gave up 8 bases, with 15 bases separating them. The CDR3 has 16 residues. CDR1 and CDR2 (germline): SEHNR, FQNEAQ (reference sequence). DNA of the CDR3: TGTGCCAGCAGCTTAGGCCACGGGGGAATAACCAACGTCCTGACTTTC. This sequence encodes CASSLGHGGITNVLTF.

V and J are TRBV4-1 and TRBJ2-5, with a tentative D call TRBD2 (5 bases). The J call is in doubt because the DNA end fits TRBJ2-7 better. This CDR3 comprises 15 residues. Germline CDR1 is MGHRA and CDR2 is YSYEKL. The chain's CDR3 is CASSQERRKSYEQYF. The CDR3, as DNA: TGCGCCAGCAGCCAAGAGCGGAGGAAGTCCTACGAGCAGTACTTC.

The CDR3 region is CASSSGGGLTEAFF. The CDR3 coding sequence is TGCGCCAGCAGCTCGGGAGGGGGGCTCACTGAAGCTTTCTTT. The chain carries TRBV5-1 and TRBJ1-1; D perhaps matches TRBD1 (6 bases). CDR3 length: 14 amino acids. Trimming stripped 3 bases from V and 4 bases from J, with 13 bases between. CDR1 is SGHRS and CDR2 is YFSETQ in the germline V gene.

The sample holds one count of this clone. This rearrangement joins TRBV5-8 to TRBJ1-3; weak D call: TRBD1 (5 bases). V was clipped by 4 bases and J by 2 bases, with 13 bases between them. From germline, CDR1 is SGHTS and CDR2 YDEGEE. The CDR3 is made up of 15 amino acids. The CDR3 sequence is CASSRQTDTGNTIYF. DNA for the CDR3: TGTGCCAGCAGCCGCCAGACAGACACTGGAAACACCATATATTTT.